This TCR beta chain is drawn from a study of Ad26.COV2.S vaccination and SARS-CoV-2 variants. Study information: In the study, Ad26.COV2.S was injected intramuscularly once, or twice 56 days apart. General study results and limits: It was found that vaccine and placebo recipients had similar non-spike TCR breadth.

Assay: immunoSEQ multiplex PCR; the TCRdb copy retains only in-frame clones and omits some. The sample records 360,000 or so clones, over 75% being singletons. The sample's treatment: some 20 received Ad26.COV2.S at low or high dose, single or two shots; about 5 received placebo; per-sample allocation not given. Material that was analyzed had been drawn on day 63 after the first vaccine or placebo injection. Vaccine was an Ad26 vector expressing Wuhan-strain SARS-CoV-2 spike. Only a few counts were recorded for this clone. The target antigen is unknown. This clonotype was sampled from a person between 18 and 65 years old who received the Ad26.COV2.S COVID-19 vaccine or a placebo. This sample comprised peripheral blood, obtained in a trial of Ad26.COV2.S vaccine versus placebo.

In DNA, the CDR3 is TGCGCCAGCAGCTTAATGAGCGCCTCCTACGAGCAGTACTTC. It is translated as CASSLMSASYEQYF. This chain joins TRBV5-1 and TRBJ2-7; unclear D gene. Germline CDR1 SGHRS, CDR2 YFSETQ. The V end lost 2 bases, the J end lost 0 bases, and 9 bases lay between the germline ends. This CDR3 comprises 14 residues.